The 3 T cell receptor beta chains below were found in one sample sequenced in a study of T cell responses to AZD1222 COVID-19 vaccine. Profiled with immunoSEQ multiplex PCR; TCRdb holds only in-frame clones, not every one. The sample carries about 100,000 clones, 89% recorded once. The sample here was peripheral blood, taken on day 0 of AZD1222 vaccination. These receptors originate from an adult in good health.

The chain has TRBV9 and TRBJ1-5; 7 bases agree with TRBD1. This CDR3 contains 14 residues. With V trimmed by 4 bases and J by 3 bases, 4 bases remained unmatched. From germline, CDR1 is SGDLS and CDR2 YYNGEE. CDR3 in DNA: TGTGCCAGCAGCCCGGGACAGTTCAATCAGCCCCAGCATTTT. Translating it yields CASSPGQFNQPQHF.

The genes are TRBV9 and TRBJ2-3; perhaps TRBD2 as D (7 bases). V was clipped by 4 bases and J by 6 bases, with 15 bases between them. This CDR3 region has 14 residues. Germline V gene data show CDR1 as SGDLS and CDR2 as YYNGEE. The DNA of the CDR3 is TGTGCCAGCAGCATTAATGCGGGGGCGGATACGCAGTATTTT. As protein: CASSINAGADTQYF.

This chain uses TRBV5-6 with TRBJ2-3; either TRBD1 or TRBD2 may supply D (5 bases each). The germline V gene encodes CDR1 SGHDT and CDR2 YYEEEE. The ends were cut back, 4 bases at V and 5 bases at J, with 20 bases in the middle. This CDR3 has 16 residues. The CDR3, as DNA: TGTGCCAGCAGCACACCGCTGGGGGTCGGGATAGATACGCAGTATTTT. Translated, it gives CASSTPLGVGIDTQYF.